The 14 T cell receptor beta chains listed next were all sequenced from one sample in a study of glioma-infiltrating T cells. Using RNA template, CDR3s of TCR alpha and beta were amplified with iRepertoire arm-PCR. Via MiXCR, TCRdb re-called the multiplex PCR reads, giving one row per CDR3 protein. The repertoire consists of roughly 42,000 distinct CDR3 sequences, with about 22% occurring once and the leading ten covering around 6.7%. Sequencing was performed on glioma tissue, nonneoplastic brain tissue, or PBMCs (not recorded which). The receptors originated from a human donor with low-grade glioma or glioblastoma, undergoing nonglioma brain surgery, or in good health (not recorded which).

This clonotype came up many times. J is TRBJ2-3 and V is TRBV7-2; no clear D gene. Deletions cut 1 base from V and 5 bases from J, with 7 bases between. The CDR3 runs to 13 residues. The V gene's germline CDR1 is SGHTA and CDR2 FQGNSA. The CDR3 region has the DNA TGTGCCAGCAGCTTAGAGTACCGAGATACGCAGTATTTT. This encodes CASSLEYRDTQYF.

This clonotype was observed at least ten times. This chain links TRBV28 with TRBJ2-3; D may be TRBD1 or TRBD2 (5 bases each). Trimming removed 3 bases at V and 6 bases at J, with 19 bases between. Germline V gene lookup returns CDR1 MDHEN and CDR2 SYDVKM. This CDR3 is built from 16 residues. This CDR3 is CASSFPRDPRPDTQYF. The CDR3 DNA is TGTGCCAGCAGTTTCCCCAGGGACCCGAGACCCGATACGCAGTATTTT.

The sample holds a few counts of this clonotype. DNA of the CDR3: TGTGCCAGCAGCTTATCGGGCACAGATACGCAGTATTTT. Translating it yields CASSLSGTDTQYF. The rearrangement links TRBV7-9 to TRBJ2-3; D gene uncertain. CDR1 and CDR2 from the germline V gene are SEHNR and FQNEAQ (reference sequence). Trimming removed 2 bases at V and 1 base at J, with 4 bases between. The CDR3 covers 13 residues.

To note about this clonotype: This sequence may be a read error, since a much larger clone differs from it by one base. The rearrangement uses TRBV19 and TRBJ2-1; 10 bases match TRBD1. The germline CDR1 and CDR2 sequences are LNHDA and SQIVND (reference sequence). This CDR3 comprises 15 residues. The CDR3 DNA sequence: TGTGCCGGTAGTATTGGGGGACAGGGGACCGATGAGCAGTTCTTC. Residues: CAGSIGGQGTDEQFF.

This clonotype was seen ten or more times. The V call is TRBV2, the J call TRBJ2-2; D ambiguous. The V gene's germline CDR1 is SNHLY and CDR2 FYNNEI. V was pared by 2 bases and J by 4 bases, with 11 bases between. The CDR3 contains 15 residues. The CDR3 loop is CASSENAASTGELFF. As DNA, the CDR3 is TGTGCCAGCAGTGAAAACGCAGCGAGCACCGGGGAGCTGTTTTTT.

Many counts were recorded for this clonotype. This chain connects TRBV28 to TRBJ2-3; 11 positions match TRBD2. With 3 bases clipped from V and 3 bases from J, the junction kept 2 bases outside the gene matches. The germline gives CDR1 MDHEN, CDR2 SYDVKM. CDR3 length: 15 residues. CDR3 bases: TGTGCCAGCAGTTTTCTAGCGGGAGGAACAGATACGCAGTATTTT. It encodes CASSFLAGGTDTQYF.

This clonotype showed up just a few times. The chain has TRBV10-3 and TRBJ2-5; D might be TRBD1 (5 bases). CDR1 is ENHRY, CDR2 SYGVKD, per germline. V was trimmed by 4 bases and J by 2 bases, leaving 14 bases between them. This CDR3 is built from 15 residues. CDR3 protein: CAISGSSQAQETQYF. In nucleotides, the CDR3 is TGTGCCATCAGTGGCTCCTCACAGGCACAAGAGACCCAGTACTTC.

V gene TRBV19 combines with J gene TRBJ1-1; D unclear. CDR1 is LNHDA and CDR2 is SQIVND in the germline V gene (reference sequence). Trimming removed 3 bases from V and 5 bases from J, with 13 bases in between. CDR3 length equals 14 residues. CDR3 sequence: CASSMNEGGTEAFF. The CDR3 DNA reads TGTGCCAGTAGTATGAATGAGGGAGGAACTGAAGCTTTCTTT.

This clonotype was seen ten or more times. This chain connects TRBV7-9 to TRBJ1-3; the D is unclear. CDR1 is SEHNR, CDR2 FQNEAQ, per germline (reference sequence). V was trimmed by 5 bases and J by 0 bases, leaving 5 bases between them. The CDR3 runs 13 residues. Here the CDR3 DNA reads TGTGCCAGCAGCGCAGCCTCTGGAAACACCATATATTTT. Translation gives CASSAASGNTIYF.

This clonotype was observed a few times. The V and J genes are TRBV12-3 or TRBV12-4 and TRBJ2-7; TRBD1 is a possible D gene (5 bases). The ends were cut back, 6 bases at V and 6 bases at J, with 12 bases in the middle. The CDR3 totals 12 residues. As DNA, the CDR3 is TGTGCCAGCAGGTCAGGGTTCAGCGAGCAGTACTTC. Residues: CASRSGFSEQYF.

This clonotype was picked up many times. This rearrangement joins TRBV4-1 to TRBJ2-7; D unresolved. CDR3 size: 15 residues. V was pared by 2 bases and J by 7 bases, with 18 bases between. Germline CDR1 MGHRA, CDR2 YSYEKL. CDR3 nucleotides: TGCGCCAGCAGCCAACGGAACAGCCAATCCTTTGAGCAGTACTTC. Protein product: CASSQRNSQSFEQYF.

This clonotype was seen many times. The chain links TRBV10-2 to TRBJ1-1; TRBD1 is a possible D gene (5 bases). The CDR3 totals 14 residues. V lost 10 bases and J lost 1, with 16 bases in between. The germline gives CDR1 WSHSY, CDR2 SAAADI. CDR3 DNA sequence: TGCGCCACCAGGATGGGACCGTCGAACACTGAAGCTTTCTTT. It specifies CATRMGPSNTEAFF.

Concerning this clonotype itself: A read error may be the cause here, since a much bigger clone is one base away. The chain employs TRBV28 and TRBJ2-2, with 9 bases matching TRBD2. The CDR3 extends over 16 amino acids. Germline values: CDR1 MDHEN, CDR2 SYDVKM. The CDR3 sequence: CASRRLAATNTGGLFF. The CDR3 region has the DNA TGTGCCAGCAGACGACTAGCGGCCACGAACACCGGGGGGCTGTTTTTT.

The table lists this clonotype with many counts. The CDR3 region has the DNA TGTGCCAGCAGTGAATCTCAGAGCGTTGGAGAGACCCAGTACTTC. Residues: CASSESQSVGETQYF. The chain recombines TRBV25-1 with TRBJ2-5; D remains ambiguous. This CDR3 contains 15 residues. V dropped 1 base and J dropped 4 bases, with 13 bases sitting between them. CDR1 and CDR2 from the germline V gene are MGHDK and SYGVNS.